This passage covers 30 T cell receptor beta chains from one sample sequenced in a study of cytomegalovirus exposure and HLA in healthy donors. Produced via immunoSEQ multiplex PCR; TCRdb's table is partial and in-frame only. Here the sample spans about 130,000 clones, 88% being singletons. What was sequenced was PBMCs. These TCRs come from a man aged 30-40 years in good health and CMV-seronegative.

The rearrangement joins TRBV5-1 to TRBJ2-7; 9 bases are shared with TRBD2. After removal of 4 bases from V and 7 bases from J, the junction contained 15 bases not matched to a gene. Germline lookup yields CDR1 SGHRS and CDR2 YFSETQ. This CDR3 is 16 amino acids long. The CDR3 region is CASSPQTSGGGSEQYF. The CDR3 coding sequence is TGCGCCAGCAGCCCACAGACTAGCGGAGGGGGGTCGGAGCAGTACTTC.

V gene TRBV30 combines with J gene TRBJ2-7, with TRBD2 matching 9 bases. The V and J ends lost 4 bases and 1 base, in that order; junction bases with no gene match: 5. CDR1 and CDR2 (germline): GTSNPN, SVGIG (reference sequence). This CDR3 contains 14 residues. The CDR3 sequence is CAWKASGTSYEQYF. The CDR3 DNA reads TGTGCCTGGAAAGCTAGCGGGACTTCCTACGAGCAGTACTTC.

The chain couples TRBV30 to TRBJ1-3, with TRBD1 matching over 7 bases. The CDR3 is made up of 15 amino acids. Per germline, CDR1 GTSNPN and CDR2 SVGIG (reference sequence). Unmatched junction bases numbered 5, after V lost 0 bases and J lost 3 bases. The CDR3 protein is CAWSVPQGGGNTIYF. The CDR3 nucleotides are TGTGCCTGGAGTGTACCCCAGGGGGGTGGAAACACCATATATTTT.

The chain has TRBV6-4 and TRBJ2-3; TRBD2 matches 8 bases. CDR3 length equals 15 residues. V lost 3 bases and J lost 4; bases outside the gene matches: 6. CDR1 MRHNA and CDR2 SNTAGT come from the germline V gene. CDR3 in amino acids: CASSETAGVPDTQYF. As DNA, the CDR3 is TGTGCCAGCAGTGAGACAGCGGGAGTTCCAGATACGCAGTATTTT.

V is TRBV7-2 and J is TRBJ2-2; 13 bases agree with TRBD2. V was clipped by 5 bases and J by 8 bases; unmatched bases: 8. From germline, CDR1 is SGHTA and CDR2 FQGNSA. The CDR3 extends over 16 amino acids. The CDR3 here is CASSPGLAGVQGELFF. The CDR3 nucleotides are TGTGCCAGCAGCCCTGGACTAGCGGGAGTTCAGGGGGAGCTGTTTTTT.

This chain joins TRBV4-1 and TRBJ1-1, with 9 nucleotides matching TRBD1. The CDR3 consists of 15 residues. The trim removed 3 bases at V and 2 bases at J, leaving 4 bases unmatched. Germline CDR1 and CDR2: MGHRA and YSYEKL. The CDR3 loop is CASSHRTGVNTEAFF. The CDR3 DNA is TGCGCCAGCAGCCACCGGACAGGGGTAAACACTGAAGCTTTCTTT.

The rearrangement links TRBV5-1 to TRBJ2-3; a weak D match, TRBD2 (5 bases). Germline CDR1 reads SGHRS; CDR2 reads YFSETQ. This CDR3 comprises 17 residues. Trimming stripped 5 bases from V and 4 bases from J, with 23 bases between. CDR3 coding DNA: TGCGCCAGCAGTAGGCGTATGGGAGAGGTCTCCGCAGATACGCAGTATTTT. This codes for CASSRRMGEVSADTQYF.

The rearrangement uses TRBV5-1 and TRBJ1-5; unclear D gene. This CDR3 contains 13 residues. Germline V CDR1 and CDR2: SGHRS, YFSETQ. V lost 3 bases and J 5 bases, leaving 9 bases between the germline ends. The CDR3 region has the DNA TGCGCCAGCAGCTCGGGAGCTGATCAGCCCCAGCATTTT. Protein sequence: CASSSGADQPQHF.

This CDR3 is CASSLGTGGTGNTIYF. The CDR3 nucleotides read TGTGCCAGCAGCCTCGGGACAGGGGGTACGGGAAACACCATATATTTT. The rearrangement joins TRBV7-3 to TRBJ1-3, with 11 nucleotides matching TRBD1. CDR3 length: 16 residues. Unmatched junction bases numbered 7, after V lost 5 bases and J lost 4 bases. Germline V lookup: CDR1 SGHTA, CDR2 FQGTGA.

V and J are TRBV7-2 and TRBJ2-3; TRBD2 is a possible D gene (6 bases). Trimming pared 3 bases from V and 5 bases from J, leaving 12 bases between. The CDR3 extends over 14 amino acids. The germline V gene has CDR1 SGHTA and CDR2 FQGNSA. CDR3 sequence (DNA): TGTGCCAGCAGCTTCCGCGGGGTGGAAGATACGCAGTATTTT. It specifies CASSFRGVEDTQYF.

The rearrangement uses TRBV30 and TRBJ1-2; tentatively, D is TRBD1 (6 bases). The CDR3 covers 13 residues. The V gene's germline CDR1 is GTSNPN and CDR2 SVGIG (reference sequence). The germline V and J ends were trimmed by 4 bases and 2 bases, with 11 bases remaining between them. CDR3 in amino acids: CAWIPQGNYGYTF. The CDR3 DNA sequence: TGTGCCTGGATTCCCCAGGGGAACTATGGCTACACCTTC.

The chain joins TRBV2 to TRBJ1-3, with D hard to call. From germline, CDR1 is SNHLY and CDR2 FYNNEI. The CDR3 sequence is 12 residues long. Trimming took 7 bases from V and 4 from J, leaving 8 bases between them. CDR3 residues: CASNRIGNTIYF. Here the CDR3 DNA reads TGTGCCAGCAACAGAATAGGAAACACCATATATTTT.

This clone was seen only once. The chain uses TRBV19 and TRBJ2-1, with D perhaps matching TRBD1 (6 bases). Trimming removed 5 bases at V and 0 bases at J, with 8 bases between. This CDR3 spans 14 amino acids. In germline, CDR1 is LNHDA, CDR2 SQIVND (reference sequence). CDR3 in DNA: TGTGCCAGTAGTGGGACACTCTCCTACAATGAGCAGTTCTTC. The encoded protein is CASSGTLSYNEQFF.

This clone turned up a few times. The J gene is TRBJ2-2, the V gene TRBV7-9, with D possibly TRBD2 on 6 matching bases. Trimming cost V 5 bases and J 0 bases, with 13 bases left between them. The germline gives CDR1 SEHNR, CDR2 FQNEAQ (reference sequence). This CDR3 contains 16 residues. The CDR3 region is CASSLWRGTNTGELFF. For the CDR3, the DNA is TGTGCCAGCAGCCTCTGGAGGGGCACGAACACCGGGGAGCTGTTTTTT.

The CDR3 DNA reads as TGTGCCAGCAGCTTAGATGGAGGCGTGTTCAACTATGGCTACACCTTC. Encoded protein: CASSLDGGVFNYGYTF. This rearrangement joins TRBV7-3 to TRBJ1-2; D not certain. Germline lookup yields CDR1 SGHTA and CDR2 FQGTGA. V was pared by 2 bases and J by 2 bases, with 15 bases between. CDR3 length: 16 residues.

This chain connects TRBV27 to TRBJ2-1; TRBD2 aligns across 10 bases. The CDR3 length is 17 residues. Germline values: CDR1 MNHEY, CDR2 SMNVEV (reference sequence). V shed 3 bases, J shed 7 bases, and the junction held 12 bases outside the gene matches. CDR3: CASSLPPLLAGRNEQFF. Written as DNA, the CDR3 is TGTGCCAGCAGTTTGCCCCCCCTACTAGCGGGAAGGAATGAGCAGTTCTTC.

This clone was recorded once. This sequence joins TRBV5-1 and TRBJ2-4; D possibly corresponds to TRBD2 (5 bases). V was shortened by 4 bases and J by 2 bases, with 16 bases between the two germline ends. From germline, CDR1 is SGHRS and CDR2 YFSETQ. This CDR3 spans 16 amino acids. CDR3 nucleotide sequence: TGCGCCAGCAGCCCCAGGCCTCGGGAAACCAAAAACATTCAGTACTTC. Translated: CASSPRPRETKNIQYF.

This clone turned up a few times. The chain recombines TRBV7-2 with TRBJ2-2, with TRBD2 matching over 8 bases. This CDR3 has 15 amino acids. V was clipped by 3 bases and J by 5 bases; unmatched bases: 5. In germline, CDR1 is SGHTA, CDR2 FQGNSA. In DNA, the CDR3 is TGTGCCAGCAGCTTGGGACTAGAGGGGACCGGGGAGCTGTTTTTT. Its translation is CASSLGLEGTGELFF. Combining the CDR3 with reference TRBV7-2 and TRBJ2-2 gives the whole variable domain GAGVSQSPSNKVTEKGKDVELRCDPISGHTALYWYRQSLGQGLEFLIYFQGNSAPDKSGLPSDRFSAERTGGSVSTLTIQRTQQEDSAVYLCASSLGLEGTGELFFGEGSRLTVL.

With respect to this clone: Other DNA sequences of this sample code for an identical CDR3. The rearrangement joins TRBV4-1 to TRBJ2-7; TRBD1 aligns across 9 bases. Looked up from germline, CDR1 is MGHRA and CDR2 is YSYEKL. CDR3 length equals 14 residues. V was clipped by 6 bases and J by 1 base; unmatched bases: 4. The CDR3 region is CASSPGTGSYEQYF. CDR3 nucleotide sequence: TGCGCCAGCAGTCCCGGGACAGGGTCCTACGAGCAGTACTTC.

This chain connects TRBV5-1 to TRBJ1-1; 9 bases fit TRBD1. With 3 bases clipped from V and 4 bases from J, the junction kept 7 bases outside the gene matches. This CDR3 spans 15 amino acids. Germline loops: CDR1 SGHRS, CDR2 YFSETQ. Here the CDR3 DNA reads TGCGCCAGCAGCTCGTTTCCGGGACAGGGCACTGAAGCTTTCTTT. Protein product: CASSSFPGQGTEAFF. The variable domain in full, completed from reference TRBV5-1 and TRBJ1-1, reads KAGVTQTPRYLIKTRGQQVTLSCSPISGHRSVSWYQQTPGQGLQFLFEYFSETQRNKGNFPGRFSGRQFSNSRSEMNVSTLELGDSALYLCASSSFPGQGTEAFFGQGTRLTVV.

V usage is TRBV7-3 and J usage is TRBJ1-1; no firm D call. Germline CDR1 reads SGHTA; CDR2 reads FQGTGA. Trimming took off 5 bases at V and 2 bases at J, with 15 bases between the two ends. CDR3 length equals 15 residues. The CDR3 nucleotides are TGTGCCAGCAGCCCTGGGAGGCTAGGAAACACTGAAGCTTTCTTT. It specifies CASSPGRLGNTEAFF. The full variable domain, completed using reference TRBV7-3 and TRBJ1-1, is GAGVSQTPSNKVTEKGKYVELRCDPISGHTALYWYRQSLGQGPEFLIYFQGTGAADDSGLPNDRFFAVRPEGSVSTLKIQRTERGDSAVYLCASSPGRLGNTEAFFGQGTRLTVV.

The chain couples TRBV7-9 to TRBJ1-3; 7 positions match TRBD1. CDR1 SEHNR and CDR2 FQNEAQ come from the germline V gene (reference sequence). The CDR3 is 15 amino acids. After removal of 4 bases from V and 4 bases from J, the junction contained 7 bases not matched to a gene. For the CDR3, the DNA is TGTGCCAGCAGCTCTACAACAGGGGCCGGAAACACCATATATTTT. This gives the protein CASSSTTGAGNTIYF.

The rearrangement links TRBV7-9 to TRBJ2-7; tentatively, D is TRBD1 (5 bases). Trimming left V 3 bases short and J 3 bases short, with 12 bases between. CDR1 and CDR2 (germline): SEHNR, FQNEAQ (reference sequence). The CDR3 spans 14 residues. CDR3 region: CASSLMAGIYEQYF. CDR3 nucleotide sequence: TGTGCCAGCAGCTTGATGGCAGGGATCTACGAGCAGTACTTC.

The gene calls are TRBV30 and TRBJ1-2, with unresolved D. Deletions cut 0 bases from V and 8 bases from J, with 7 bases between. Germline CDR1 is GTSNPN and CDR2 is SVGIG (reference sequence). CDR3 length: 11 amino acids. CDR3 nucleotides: TGTGCCTGGAGTGTAAGCAGGGGCTACACCTTC. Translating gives CAWSVSRGYTF.

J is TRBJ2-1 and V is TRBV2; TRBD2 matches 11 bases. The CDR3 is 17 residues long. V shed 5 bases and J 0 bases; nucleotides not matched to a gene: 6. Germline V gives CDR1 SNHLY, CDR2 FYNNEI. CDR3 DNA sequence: TGTGCCAGCAGTCGCGGGACTAGCGGCTTCTCCTACAATGAGCAGTTCTTC. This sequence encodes CASSRGTSGFSYNEQFF.

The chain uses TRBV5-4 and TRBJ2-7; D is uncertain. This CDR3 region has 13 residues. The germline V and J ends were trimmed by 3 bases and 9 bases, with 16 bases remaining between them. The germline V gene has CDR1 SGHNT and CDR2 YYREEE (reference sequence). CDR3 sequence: CASSSRSFAGQYF. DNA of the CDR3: TGTGCCAGCAGCTCTAGGTCGTTCGCCGGGCAGTACTTC. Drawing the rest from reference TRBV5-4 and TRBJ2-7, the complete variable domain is ETGVTQSPTHLIKTRGQQVTLRCSSQSGHNTVSWYQQALGQGPQFIFQYYREEENGRGNFPPRFSGLQFPNYSSELNVNALELDDSALYLCASSSRSFAGQYFGPGTRLTVT.

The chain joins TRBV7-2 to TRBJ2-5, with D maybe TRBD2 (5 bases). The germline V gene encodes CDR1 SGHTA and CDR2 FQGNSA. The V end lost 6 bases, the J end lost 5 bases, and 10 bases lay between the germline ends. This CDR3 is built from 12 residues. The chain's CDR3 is CASSRPGETQYF. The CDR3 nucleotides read TGTGCCAGCAGTCGCCCGGGGGAGACCCAGTACTTC.

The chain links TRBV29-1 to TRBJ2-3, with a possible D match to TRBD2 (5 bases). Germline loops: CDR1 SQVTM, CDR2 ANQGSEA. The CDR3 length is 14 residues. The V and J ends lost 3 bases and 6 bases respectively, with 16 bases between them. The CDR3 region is CSVDEGWVTDTQYF. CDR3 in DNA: TGCAGCGTTGATGAGGGTTGGGTCACGGATACGCAGTATTTT.

The CDR3 loop reads CASSFYLGESYGYTF. CDR3 DNA: TGTGCCAGCAGCTTTTATCTCGGAGAGTCCTATGGCTACACCTTC. The gene calls are TRBV7-8 and TRBJ1-2; D gene unclear. Trimming pared 3 bases from V and 4 bases from J, leaving 15 bases between. The CDR3 is 15 amino acids. Germline V lookup: CDR1 SGHVS, CDR2 FQNEAQ.

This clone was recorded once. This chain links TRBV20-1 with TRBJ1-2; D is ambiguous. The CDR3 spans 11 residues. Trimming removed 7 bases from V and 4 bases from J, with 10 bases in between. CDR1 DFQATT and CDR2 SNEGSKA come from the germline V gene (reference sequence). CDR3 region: CSVSRGYGYTF. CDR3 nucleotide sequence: TGCAGTGTTTCGCGAGGCTATGGCTACACCTTC.